A single sample is the source of the 3 T cell receptor beta chains below, sequenced in a study of regulatory T cells in long-lasting Graves disease. Time point indicated: newly diagnosed GD, antithyroid drugs for less than 3 months. The TCR library used RNA extracted from PBMCs. Libraries of TCR beta came from iRepertoire HTBI primers plus Arm-PCR of CDR3 regions. TCRdb itself ran the multiplex PCR reads through MiXCR, one entry per CDR3 protein. The table includes about half a million distinct CDR3 sequences, 12% detected once. These sequences were also reported in another study, on T cells in Graves' hyperthyroidism and ophthalmopathy.

This specimen consisted of peripheral blood mononuclear cells (PBMCs), obtained at new diagnosis, from a patient treated with antithyroid drugs. The receptor source for this set is a woman in her thirties with Graves disease.

This clonotype was observed at least ten times. The J gene is TRBJ2-5, the V gene TRBV7-2, with D hard to call. Per germline, CDR1 SGHTA and CDR2 FQGNSA. With 5 bases removed from V and 5 bases from J, the gap between germline ends came to 12 bases. This CDR3 has 13 residues. For the CDR3, the DNA is TGTGCCAGCAGCAGACACTCCGGGGAGACCCAGTACTTC. Translation gives CASSRHSGETQYF.

The chain has TRBV6-1 and TRBJ2-1; D remains unclear. V lost 6 bases to trimming and J lost 5 bases, with 14 bases between them. This CDR3 is built from 14 residues. Germline values: CDR1 MNHNS, CDR2 SASEGT. As DNA, the CDR3 is TGTGCCAGCAGCCTCCGGAACTACAACAATGAGCAGTTCTTC. Its translation is CASSLRNYNNEQFF.

In this sample, this clonotype turned up many times. V usage is TRBV6-2 or TRBV6-3 and J usage is TRBJ1-1; the D is unclear. V was trimmed by 2 bases and J by 0 bases, leaving 10 bases between them. The CDR3 sequence is 15 residues long. Looked up from germline, CDR1 is MNHEY and CDR2 is SVGEGT. The CDR3 loop reads CASSYTGQLNTEAFF. The CDR3 DNA sequence: TGTGCCAGCAGTTACACGGGCCAGTTGAACACTGAAGCTTTCTTT.